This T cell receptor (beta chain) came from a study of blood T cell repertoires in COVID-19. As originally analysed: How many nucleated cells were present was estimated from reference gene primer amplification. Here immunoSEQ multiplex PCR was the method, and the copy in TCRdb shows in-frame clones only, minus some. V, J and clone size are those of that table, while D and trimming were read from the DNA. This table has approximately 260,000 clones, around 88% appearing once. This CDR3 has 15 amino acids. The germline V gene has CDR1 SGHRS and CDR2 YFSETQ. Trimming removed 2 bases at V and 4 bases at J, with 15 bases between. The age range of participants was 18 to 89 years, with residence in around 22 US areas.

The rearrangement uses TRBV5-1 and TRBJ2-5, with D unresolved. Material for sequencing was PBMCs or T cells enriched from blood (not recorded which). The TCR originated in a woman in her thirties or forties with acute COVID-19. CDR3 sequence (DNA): TGCGCCAGCAGCTTACGTGGGCCGTCCAGAGAGACCCAGTACTTC. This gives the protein CASSLRGPSRETQYF.